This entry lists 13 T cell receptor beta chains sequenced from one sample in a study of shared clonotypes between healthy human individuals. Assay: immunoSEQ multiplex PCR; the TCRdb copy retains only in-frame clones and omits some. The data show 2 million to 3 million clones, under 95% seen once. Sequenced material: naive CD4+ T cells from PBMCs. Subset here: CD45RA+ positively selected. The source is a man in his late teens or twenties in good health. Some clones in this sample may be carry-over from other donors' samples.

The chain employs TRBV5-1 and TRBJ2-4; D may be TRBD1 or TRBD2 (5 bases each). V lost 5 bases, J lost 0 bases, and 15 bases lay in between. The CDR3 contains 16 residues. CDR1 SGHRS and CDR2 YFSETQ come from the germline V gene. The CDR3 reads CASRGGTALAKNIQYF. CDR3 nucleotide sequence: TGCGCCAGCAGAGGTGGGACGGCTCTAGCCAAAAACATTCAGTACTTC.

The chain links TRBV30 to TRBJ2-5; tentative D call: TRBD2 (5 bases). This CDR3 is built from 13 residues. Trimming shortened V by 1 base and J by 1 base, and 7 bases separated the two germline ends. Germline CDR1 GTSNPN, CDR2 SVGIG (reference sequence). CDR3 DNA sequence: TGTGCCTGGAGTGCCGAGGGCCAAGAGACCCAGTACTTC. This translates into CAWSAEGQETQYF. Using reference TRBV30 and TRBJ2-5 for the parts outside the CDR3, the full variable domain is SQTIHQWPATLVQPVGSPLSLECTVEGTSNPNLYWYRQAAGRGLQLLFYSVGIGQISSEVPQNLSASRPQDRQFILSSKKLLLSDSGFYLCAWSAEGQETQYFGPGTRLLVL.

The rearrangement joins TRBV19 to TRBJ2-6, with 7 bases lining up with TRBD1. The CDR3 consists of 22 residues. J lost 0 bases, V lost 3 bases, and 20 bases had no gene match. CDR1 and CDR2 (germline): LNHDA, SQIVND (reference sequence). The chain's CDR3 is CASSIRWSQPPNRGSGANVLTF. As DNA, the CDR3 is TGTGCCAGTAGTATTCGCTGGTCTCAACCTCCTAACAGGGGCTCTGGGGCCAACGTCCTGACTTTC.

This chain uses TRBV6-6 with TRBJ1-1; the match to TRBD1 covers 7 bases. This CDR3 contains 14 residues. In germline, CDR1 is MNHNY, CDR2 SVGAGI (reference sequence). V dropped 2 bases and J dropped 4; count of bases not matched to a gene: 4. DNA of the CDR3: TGTGCCAGCAGTTACGCGACAGGGCCCACTGAAGCTTTCTTT. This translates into CASSYATGPTEAFF.

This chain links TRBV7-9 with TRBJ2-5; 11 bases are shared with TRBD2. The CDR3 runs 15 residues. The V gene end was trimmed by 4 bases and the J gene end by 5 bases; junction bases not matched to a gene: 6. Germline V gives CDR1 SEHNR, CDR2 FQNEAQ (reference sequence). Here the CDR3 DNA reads TGTGCCAGCAGCTCAACTAGCGGGAGTGGGGAGACCCAGTACTTC. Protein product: CASSSTSGSGETQYF.

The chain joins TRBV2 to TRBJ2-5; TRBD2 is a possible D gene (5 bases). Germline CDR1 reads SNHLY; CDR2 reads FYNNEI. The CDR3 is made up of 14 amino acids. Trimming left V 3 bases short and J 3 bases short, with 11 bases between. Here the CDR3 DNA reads TGTGCCAGCAGTGAGGACTCAGTAAAAGAGACCCAGTACTTC. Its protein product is CASSEDSVKETQYF. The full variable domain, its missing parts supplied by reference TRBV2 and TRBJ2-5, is EPEVTQTPSHQVTQMGQEVILRCVPISNHLYFYWYRQILGQKVEFLVSFYNNEISEKSEIFDDQFSVERPDGSNFTLKIRSTKLEDSAMYFCASSEDSVKETQYFGPGTRLLVL.

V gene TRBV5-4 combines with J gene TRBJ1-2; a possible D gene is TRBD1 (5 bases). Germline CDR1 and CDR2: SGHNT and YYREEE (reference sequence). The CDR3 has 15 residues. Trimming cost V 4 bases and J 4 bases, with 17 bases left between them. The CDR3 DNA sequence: TGTGCCAGCAGCCTCAGGGAAGGGACCCGCTATGGCTACACCTTC. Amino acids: CASSLREGTRYGYTF.

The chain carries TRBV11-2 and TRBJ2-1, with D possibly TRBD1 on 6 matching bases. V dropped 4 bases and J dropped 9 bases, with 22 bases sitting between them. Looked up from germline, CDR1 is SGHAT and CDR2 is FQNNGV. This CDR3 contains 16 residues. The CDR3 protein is CASSSFTHGQGSEQFF. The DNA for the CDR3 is TGTGCCAGCAGCTCCTTCACTCACGGGCAGGGGAGTGAGCAGTTCTTC. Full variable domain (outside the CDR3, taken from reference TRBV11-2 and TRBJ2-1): EAGVAQSPRYKIIEKRQSVAFWCNPISGHATLYWYQQILGQGPKLLIQFQNNGVVDDSQLPKDRFSAERLKGVDSTLKIQPAKLEDSAVYLCASSSFTHGQGSEQFFGPGTRLTVL.

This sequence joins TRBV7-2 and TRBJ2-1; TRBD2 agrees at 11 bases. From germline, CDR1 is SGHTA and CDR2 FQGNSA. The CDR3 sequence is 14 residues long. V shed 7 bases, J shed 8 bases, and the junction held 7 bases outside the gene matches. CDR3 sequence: CASKLAGVSDEQFF. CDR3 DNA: TGTGCCAGCAAACTAGCGGGAGTGTCCGATGAGCAGTTCTTC.

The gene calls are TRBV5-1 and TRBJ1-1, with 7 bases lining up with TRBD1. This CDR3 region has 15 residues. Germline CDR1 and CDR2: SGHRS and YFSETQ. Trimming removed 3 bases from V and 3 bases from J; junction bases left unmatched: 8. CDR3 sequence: CASSSRQGLDTEAFF. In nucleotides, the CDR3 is TGCGCCAGCAGCTCCCGACAGGGTTTGGACACTGAAGCTTTCTTT.

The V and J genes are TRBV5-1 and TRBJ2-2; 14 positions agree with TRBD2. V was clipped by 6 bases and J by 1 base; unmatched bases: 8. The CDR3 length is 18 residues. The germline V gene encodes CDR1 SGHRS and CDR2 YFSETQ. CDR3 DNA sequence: TGCGCCAGCAACTCCGGGACTAGCGGGGGCCTGAACACCGGGGAGCTGTTTTTT. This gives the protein CASNSGTSGGLNTGELFF. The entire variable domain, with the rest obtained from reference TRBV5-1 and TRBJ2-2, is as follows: KAGVTQTPRYLIKTRGQQVTLSCSPISGHRSVSWYQQTPGQGLQFLFEYFSETQRNKGNFPGRFSGRQFSNSRSEMNVSTLELGDSALYLCASNSGTSGGLNTGELFFGEGSRLTVL.

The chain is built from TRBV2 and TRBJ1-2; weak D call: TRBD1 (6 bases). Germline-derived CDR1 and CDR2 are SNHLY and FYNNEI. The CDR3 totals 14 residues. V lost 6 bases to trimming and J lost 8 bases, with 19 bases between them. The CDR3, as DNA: TGTGCCAGCAGCCCCGAGTGGGGGCTCGAAGGCTACACCTTC. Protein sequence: CASSPEWGLEGYTF.

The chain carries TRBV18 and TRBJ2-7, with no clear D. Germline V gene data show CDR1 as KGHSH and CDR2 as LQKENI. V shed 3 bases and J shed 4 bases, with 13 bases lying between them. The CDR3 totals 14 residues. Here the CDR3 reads CASSPSIDKYEQYF. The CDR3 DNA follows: TGTGCCAGCTCACCGAGCATAGACAAGTACGAGCAGTACTTC.